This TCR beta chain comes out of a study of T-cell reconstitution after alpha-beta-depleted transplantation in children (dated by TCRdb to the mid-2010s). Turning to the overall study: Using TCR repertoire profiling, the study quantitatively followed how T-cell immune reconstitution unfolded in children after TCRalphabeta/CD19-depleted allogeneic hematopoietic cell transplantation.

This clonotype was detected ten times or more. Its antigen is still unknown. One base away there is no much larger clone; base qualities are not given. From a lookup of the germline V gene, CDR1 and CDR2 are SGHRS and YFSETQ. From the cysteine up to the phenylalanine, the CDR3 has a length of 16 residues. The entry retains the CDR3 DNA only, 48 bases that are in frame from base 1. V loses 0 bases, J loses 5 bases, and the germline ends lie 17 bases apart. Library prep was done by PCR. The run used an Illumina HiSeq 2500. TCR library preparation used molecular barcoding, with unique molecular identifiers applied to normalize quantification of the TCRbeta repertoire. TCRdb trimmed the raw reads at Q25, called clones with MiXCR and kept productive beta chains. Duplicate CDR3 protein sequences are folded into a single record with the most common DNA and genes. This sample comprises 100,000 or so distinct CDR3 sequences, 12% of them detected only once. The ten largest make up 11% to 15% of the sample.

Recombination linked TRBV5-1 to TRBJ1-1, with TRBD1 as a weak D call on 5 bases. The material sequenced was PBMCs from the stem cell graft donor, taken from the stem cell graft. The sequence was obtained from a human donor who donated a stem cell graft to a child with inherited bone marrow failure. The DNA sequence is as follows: TGCGCCAGCAGCTTGGAGGCCAGGGTGGTTAGGACTGAAGCTTTCTTT. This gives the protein CASSLEARVVRTEAFF. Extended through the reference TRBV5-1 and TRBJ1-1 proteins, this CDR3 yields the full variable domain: KAGVTQTPRYLIKTRGQQVTLSCSPISGHRSVSWYQQTPGQGLQFLFEYFSETQRNKGNFPGRFSGRQFSNSRSEMNVSTLELGDSALYLCASSLEARVVRTEAFFGQGTRLTVV.